A selection of T cell receptor beta chains follows, all from one sample in a study of beta chain features in type 1 diabetes. Data came from immunoSEQ multiplex PCR; TCRdb stores just in-frame clones and leaves some out. The profile covers hundreds of thousands of clones, with about 16% appearing a single time and about 0.097% taken by the ten largest. What was sequenced was naive CD4+ T cells from blood. The receptors come from a man aged 18 to 30 in good health. Both conserved end residues are part of each CDR3. The D gene is left open where the match is weak. Some rows have no size entry. The others give once, few or many, or a class for an expanded clone.

NA,TRBV19,NA,TRBJ1-2,TGTGCCAGTAATCTGATAGTCGGATCCAGCTATGGCTACACCTTC,CASNLIVGSSYGYTF
TRBD1,TRBV7-9,NA,TRBJ1-1,TGTGCCAGCAGCAGCAACAGGGGGCGCGGGGTCTCCCGAACCACTGAAGCTTTCTTT,CASSSNRGRGVSRTTEAFF
NA,TRBV15,few,TRBJ2-3,TGTGCCACCAGCCTACCCCCGAGCCTGGATACGCAGTATTTT,CATSLPPSLDTQYF
NA,TRBV7-9,NA,TRBJ1-2,TGTGCCAGCAGCCAACGGGACCGCGGAAATGGCTACACCTTC,CASSQRDRGNGYTF
NA,TRBV7-2,NA,TRBJ1-5,TGTGCCAGCAGCTTAGATTTGCGGGTTCAGCCCCAGCATTTT,CASSLDLRVQPQHF
NA,TRBV20-1,few,TRBJ1-5,TGCAGTGCGAGGGGCAATCAGCCCCAGCATTTT,CSARGNQPQHF
NA,TRBV28,few,TRBJ2-7,TGTGCCAGCAGTCCTTACAGGGACTACGAGCAGTACTTC,CASSPYRDYEQYF
TRBD2,TRBV7-2,few,TRBJ2-1,TGTGCCAGCAGTTCACCGGGACTAGCGGGCAATGAGCAGTTCTTC,CASSSPGLAGNEQFF
NA,TRBV5-4,few,TRBJ2-5,TGTGCCAGCAGCTTGGCGGCTGAAGAGACCCAGTACTTC,CASSLAAEETQYF
NA,TRBV9,NA,TRBJ2-5,TGTGCCAGCAGCTCGGGACCGGAGGAGACCCAGTACTTC,CASSSGPEETQYF
NA,TRBV29-1,few,TRBJ2-2,TGCAGCGTTGAACAGGGATATAGCACCGGGGAGCTGTTTTTT,CSVEQGYSTGELFF
NA,TRBV7-9,NA,TRBJ2-1,TGTGCCAGCAGCTTAGCGCTGGTTTGGCAGTTCTTC,CASSLALVWQFF
NA,TRBV7-8,NA,TRBJ1-2,TGTGCCAGCAGCCTCCAACAGGGCCTCCGCTATGGCTACACCTTC,CASSLQQGLRYGYTF
NA,TRBV28,NA,TRBJ2-7,TGTGCCAGCCTTGATGGAAGCCGCGCTTACGAGCAGTACTTC,CASLDGSRAYEQYF
TRBD1,TRBV29-1,few,TRBJ2-7,TGCAGCGTTTCAATTCTACAGGGGGTTCACGAGCAGTACTTC,CSVSILQGVHEQYF
TRBD2,TRBV9,NA,TRBJ2-1,TGTGCCAGCAGCGCACTAGCGGGAGAGTACAATGAGCAGTTCTTC,CASSALAGEYNEQFF
NA,TRBV10-3,NA,TRBJ2-3,TGTGCCATCAGCAACTTTAGCGCAACTAGCACAGATACGCAGTATTTT,CAISNFSATSTDTQYF
TRBD2,TRBV7-2,few,TRBJ2-7,TGTGCCAGCAGCTTAGTAGGAGGGACTAGCGGATTATCCTACGAGCAGTACTTC,CASSLVGGTSGLSYEQYF
TRBD1,TRBV9,NA,TRBJ2-3,TGTGCCAGCAGCGTAGTCCCCTCCTTGACAGGGGGCGTGGATACGCAGTATTTT,CASSVVPSLTGGVDTQYF
NA,TRBV18,few,TRBJ1-1,TGTGCCAGCTCACCATCCCGAAGATTGGATGGCAGGAACACTGAAGCTTTCTTT,CASSPSRRLDGRNTEAFF
NA,TRBV12-5,NA,TRBJ1-2,TGTGCTAGTGGTTTGTTCCAGGGGCTGACTAACTATGGCTACACCTTC,CASGLFQGLTNYGYTF
NA,TRBV28,NA,TRBJ2-7,TGTGCCAGCAGCCTACAGGGTGGGGAGCAGTACTTC,CASSLQGGEQYF
NA,TRBV7-9,few,TRBJ2-5,TGTGCCAGCATTATTTGGGGGGCGAGGAGTCAAGAGACCCAGTACTTC,CASIIWGARSQETQYF
TRBD1,TRBV25-1,NA,TRBJ2-7,TGTGCCAGCAGTCGGACAGGGACCTCCTACGAGCAGTACTTC,CASSRTGTSYEQYF
NA,TRBV25-1,NA,TRBJ2-7,TGTGCCAGCAGTGAATTGGGGGGAGGAGACGAGCAGTACTTC,CASSELGGGDEQYF
NA,TRBV20-1,NA,TRBJ2-7,TGCAGTGCTAGAGATATCTACGAGCAGTACTTC,CSARDIYEQYF
NA,TRBV28,NA,TRBJ1-1,TGTGCCAGCAGTACCCCCGCCCAGGGAAACACTGAAGCTTTCTTT,CASSTPAQGNTEAFF
NA,TRBV14,few,TRBJ2-3,TGTGACAGGTCGAGCACAGATACGCAGTATTTT,CDRSSTDTQYF
TRBD1,TRBV2,few,TRBJ2-1,TGTGCCAGCAGTTCTCCGGGACAGAGGGTCCCCGAGGTGCGGGCAGACTCCTACAATGAGCAGTTCTTC,CASSSPGQRVPEVRADSYNEQFF
NA,TRBV30,few,TRBJ2-7,TGTGCCTGGAGCCTGGGGGGCAGGCCTTACTTC,CAWSLGGRPYF
NA,TRBV2,NA,TRBJ1-6,TGTGCCAGCAGTGAAACTCGGGTTGGAAATTCACCCCTCCACTTT,CASSETRVGNSPLHF
TRBD2,TRBV5-1,NA,TRBJ2-7,TGCGCCAGCAGCTTTTGGGAGGGCCGGGAGCAGTACTTC,CASSFWEGREQYF
NA,TRBV25-1,NA,TRBJ1-1,TGTGCCAGCAGTGAATTCGGACAGACACTCACTGAAGCTTTCTTT,CASSEFGQTLTEAFF
NA,TRBV9,few,TRBJ2-1,TGTGCCAGCAGCGTAGGGTCCAGCCTTATCGGTGAGCAGTTCTTC,CASSVGSSLIGEQFF
NA,TRBV7-9,few,TRBJ2-7,TGTGCCAGCAGCTTTAGAACGAGACAGGAGCCAGGCGAGCAGTACTTC,CASSFRTRQEPGEQYF
NA,TRBV2,few,TRBJ2-7,TGTGCCAGCAGACTACTAGCCGGGGATTACGAGCAGTACTTC,CASRLLAGDYEQYF
NA,TRBV2,NA,TRBJ2-7,TGTGCCAGCAGGGGCAGCACATCCTCCTACGAGCAGTACTTC,CASRGSTSSYEQYF
TRBD2,TRBV18,NA,TRBJ2-1,TGTGCCAGCTCACCGGGACTAGCGGGGACCTACAATGAGCAGTTCTTC,CASSPGLAGTYNEQFF
NA,TRBV7-2,few,TRBJ2-7,TGTGCCAGCAGCCTGTCGGGACCCATTTACGAGCAGTACTTC,CASSLSGPIYEQYF
NA,TRBV4-3,NA,TRBJ1-4,TGCGCCAGCAGCCAGAACCGGGACGGTGTACCTGGCGGTAATGAAAAACTGTTTTTT,CASSQNRDGVPGGNEKLFF
TRBD1,TRBV7-9,few,TRBJ1-2,TGTGCCAGCAGCTTCATGAGGGGGCCTTATGGCTACACCTTC,CASSFMRGPYGYTF
NA,TRBV5-6,few,TRBJ1-1,TGTGCCAGCAGCTCGCCTGGGCTGGGGCGGACTGAAGCTTTCTTT,CASSSPGLGRTEAFF
NA,TRBV5-6,few,TRBJ2-7,TGTGCCAGCAGCTCCGAATTTGGGCGGACCACCTACGAGCAGTACTTC,CASSSEFGRTTYEQYF
NA,TRBV7-2,NA,TRBJ2-5,TGTGCCAGCAGCTTAGGCCCCCTGGGGGTGGGGGAGACCCAGTACTTC,CASSLGPLGVGETQYF
NA,TRBV14,few,TRBJ1-1,TGTGCCAGCAGCTTTGCTACAGGGACTGAAGCTTTCTTT,CASSFATGTEAFF
NA,TRBV6-5,NA,TRBJ2-1,TGTGCCAGCACGGTGATAGTTGGATACAATGAGCAGTTCTTC,CASTVIVGYNEQFF
NA,TRBV7-2,NA,TRBJ2-2,TGTGCCAGCAGCTTACAACAGGGCGGCACCGGGGAGCTGTTTTTT,CASSLQQGGTGELFF
NA,TRBV5-1,NA,TRBJ2-1,TGCGCCAGCAGCTTCAACCCCGGACAGAGAAGCTACAATGAGCAGTTCTTC,CASSFNPGQRSYNEQFF
NA,TRBV11-2,NA,TRBJ2-7,TGTGCCAGCAGCTTAGGACTTTTGGGGACTCCCTACGAGCAGTACTTC,CASSLGLLGTPYEQYF
NA,TRBV28,few,TRBJ1-2,TGTGCCAGCAGCCCCCCCGGGACGGGATATGGCTACACCTTC,CASSPPGTGYGYTF
NA,TRBV29-1,NA,TRBJ2-5,TGCAGCGTTGATAACGTTAAGGGGACGAGCCAAGAGACCCAGTACTTC,CSVDNVKGTSQETQYF
TRBD2,TRBV2,NA,TRBJ2-1,TGTGCCAGCGGCAACGGACTAGCGGGAGCCAATGAGCAGTTCTTC,CASGNGLAGANEQFF
NA,TRBV28,NA,TRBJ2-7,TGTGCCAGCAGTTTAGGGACACTTTTTGGCTACGAGCAGTACTTC,CASSLGTLFGYEQYF